One and the same sample provided the 30 T cell receptor beta chains below, sequenced in a study of identical twins. TCRdb reanalysed the 5' RACE reads using MiXCR and keeps one entry per CDR3 protein. Among around 480,000 distinct CDR3 sequences, approximately 15% were seen once, and the ten largest hold about 0.52%. The same sample was also used in a study of yellow fever vaccine responses in identical twins.

The sample consisted of CD4+ T cells sorted from blood. Receptor source: a woman younger than 30 in good health.

The V call is TRBV6-1, the J call TRBJ2-3, with 8 bases that match TRBD2. The germline gives CDR1 MNHNS, CDR2 SASEGT. V was clipped by 8 bases and J by 1 base; unmatched bases: 2. This CDR3 is built from 13 residues. CDR3 DNA sequence: TGTGCCAGCGAACTAGCGGGCACAGATACGCAGTATTTT. Translating it yields CASELAGTDTQYF.

This clonotype was observed a few times. V gene TRBV14 combines with J gene TRBJ2-1, with 9 bases that match TRBD1. Germline V lookup: CDR1 SGHDN, CDR2 FVKESK. The CDR3 runs 14 residues. V shed 6 bases, J shed 6 bases, and the junction held 6 bases outside the gene matches. The CDR3 DNA reads TGTGCCAGCAGACGGACAGGGGCTTTCAATGAGCAGTTCTTC. Its protein is CASRRTGAFNEQFF.

This chain joins TRBV6-1 and TRBJ1-2, with D possibly matching TRBD1 (5 bases). The germline V gene encodes CDR1 MNHNS and CDR2 SASEGT. V was shortened by 5 bases and J by 4 bases, with 17 bases between the two germline ends. This CDR3 spans 15 amino acids. The chain's CDR3 is CASSPVAGSTYGYTF. In DNA, the CDR3 is TGTGCCAGCAGTCCTGTCGCAGGGTCAACCTATGGCTACACCTTC.

Only a few counts were recorded for this clonotype. The chain joins TRBV24-1 to TRBJ2-1, with a possible D match to TRBD2 (6 bases). Germline V gene lookup returns CDR1 KGHDR and CDR2 SFDVKD. CDR3 size: 16 residues. Trimming removed 3 bases at V and 7 bases at J, with 18 bases between. The CDR3 region is CATSDPGGFGWNEQFF. For the CDR3, the DNA is TGTGCCACCAGTGATCCCGGGGGTTTCGGTTGGAATGAGCAGTTCTTC.

This clonotype occurred a few times. The V call is TRBV6-2 or TRBV6-3, the J call TRBJ2-2; 8 positions agree with TRBD1. This CDR3 contains 20 residues. V gave up 6 bases and J gave up 4 bases; unmatched junction bases: 22. The germline V gene encodes CDR1 MNHEY and CDR2 SVGEGT. This CDR3 reads CASRLRQGPPTSRVTGELFF. The CDR3 nucleotides are TGTGCCAGCAGGCTTCGACAGGGGCCGCCCACATCAAGGGTCACCGGGGAGCTGTTTTTT.

This clonotype was recorded a few times. The chain employs TRBV6-2 or TRBV6-3 and TRBJ2-1, with D possibly being TRBD2 (5 bases). The CDR3 has 17 amino acids. Trimming cost V 4 bases and J 0 bases, with 16 bases left between them. Germline CDR1 and CDR2: MNHEY and SVGEGT. The CDR3 DNA reads TGTGCCAGCAGTTCCAGAGGACTGGGGAGCTCCTACAATGAGCAGTTCTTC. Protein: CASSSRGLGSSYNEQFF.

This clonotype was picked up many times. The chain has TRBV16 and TRBJ1-4; D ambiguous. CDR1 KGHSY and CDR2 FQNENV come from the germline V gene. V dropped 4 bases and J dropped 5 bases, with 11 bases sitting between them. This CDR3 contains 14 residues. The CDR3 protein is CASSRHPMNEKLFF. The CDR3, as DNA: TGTGCCAGCAGCCGACACCCTATGAATGAAAAACTGTTTTTT.

This clonotype came up many times. The rearrangement links TRBV29-1 to TRBJ2-2, with unresolved D. The CDR3 is 15 amino acids. In germline, CDR1 is SQVTM, CDR2 ANQGSEA. Trimming took 1 base from V and 0 from J, leaving 9 bases between them. CDR3 residues: CSVEVHSANTGELFF. The CDR3 DNA follows: TGCAGCGTTGAAGTACACAGCGCGAACACCGGGGAGCTGTTTTTT.

The gene calls are TRBV4-2 and TRBJ2-5; TRBD2 agrees at 14 bases. The ends lost 4 bases at V and 5 bases at J; junction bases unmatched: 6. Germline V CDR1 and CDR2: LGHNA, YNFKEQ. The CDR3 loop spans 16 amino acids. The CDR3 sequence is CASSPGTSGSRETQYF. Here the CDR3 DNA reads TGTGCCAGCAGCCCCGGGACTAGCGGGAGTCGGGAGACCCAGTACTTC.

The chain couples TRBV29-1 to TRBJ2-1; 7 bases map to TRBD1. Losses at the gene ends were 2 bases for V and 3 bases for J; bases not matched to a gene: 1. This CDR3 region has 13 residues. Germline loops: CDR1 SQVTM, CDR2 ANQGSEA. CDR3 nucleotides: TGCAGCGTTGAACAGGGGGTCTACAATGAGCAGTTCTTC. Translation gives CSVEQGVYNEQFF.

The sample holds a few counts of this clonotype. The chain has TRBV5-4 and TRBJ2-7, with D maybe TRBD1 (6 bases). The germline gives CDR1 SGHNT, CDR2 YYREEE (reference sequence). The CDR3 contains 14 residues. The ends were cut back, 8 bases at V and 2 bases at J, with 17 bases in the middle. Written as DNA, the CDR3 is TGTGCCAGTTCTAAGAGGACAGTTACCTACGAGCAGTACTTC. This encodes CASSKRTVTYEQYF.

CDR3 residues: CASSSGTSGGRNEQFF. In DNA, the CDR3 is TGTGCCAGCAGCTCCGGGACTAGCGGGGGAAGGAATGAGCAGTTCTTC. The chain employs TRBV6-1 and TRBJ2-1; 14 bases agree with TRBD2. CDR3 length: 16 residues. Germline values: CDR1 MNHNS, CDR2 SASEGT. V shed 6 bases and J 7 bases; nucleotides not matched to a gene: 8.

This clonotype was counted only a few times. J is TRBJ2-7 and V is TRBV6-1; 7 positions match TRBD1. V dropped 5 bases and J dropped 3; count of bases not matched to a gene: 7. Germline assignment: CDR1 MNHNS and CDR2 SASEGT. This CDR3 has 14 residues. The CDR3 here is CASSLRDRIYEQYF. The CDR3 nucleotides are TGTGCCAGCAGTCTTAGGGACAGAATCTACGAGCAGTACTTC.

This CDR3 is CASSRKEDTYNEQFF. The CDR3 DNA is TGTGCCAGCAGCAGAAAAGAGGACACGTACAATGAGCAGTTCTTC. J is TRBJ2-1 and V is TRBV21-1; no DNA check was done on the table's D call, TRBD1. TRBV21-1 is designated a pseudogene. The CDR3 is 15 residues long.

J is TRBJ2-2 and V is TRBV7-9; weak D call: TRBD1 (5 bases). The germline V gene has CDR1 SEHNR and CDR2 FQNEAQ (reference sequence). Trimming removed 8 bases from V and 5 bases from J, with 15 bases in between. The CDR3 totals 14 residues. The CDR3 region has the DNA TGTGCCAGCCGGGCAGGGATGCATACCGGGGAGCTGTTTTTT. It yields the protein CASRAGMHTGELFF.

This clonotype was seen a few times. The V gene is TRBV3-1, the J gene TRBJ2-1; TRBD2 might be the D (6 bases). Trimming removed 3 bases at V and 5 bases at J, with 11 bases between. CDR3 length equals 14 residues. Germline CDR1 and CDR2: LGHDT and YNNKEL (reference sequence). CDR3 sequence (DNA): TGTGCCAGCAGCCAGCTAGCGTGGGACAATGAGCAGTTCTTC. Amino acids: CASSQLAWDNEQFF.

The chain couples TRBV12-3 or TRBV12-4 to TRBJ2-2; D is unclear. This CDR3 comprises 15 residues. Trimming shortened V by 0 bases and J by 0 bases, and 5 bases separated the two germline ends. The CDR3 spells CASSLAHTNTGELFF. As DNA, the CDR3 is TGTGCCAGCAGTTTAGCACACACGAACACCGGGGAGCTGTTTTTT.

In this sample, this clonotype turned up a few times. This chain links TRBV4-2 with TRBJ2-1; the match to TRBD2 covers 7 bases. CDR3 length equals 17 residues. Germline loops: CDR1 LGHNA, CDR2 YNFKEQ. The ends lost 2 bases at V and 5 bases at J; junction bases unmatched: 12. CDR3 amino acids: CASSQTVAGANHNEQFF. CDR3 nucleotides: TGTGCCAGCAGCCAAACAGTGGCGGGAGCTAACCACAATGAGCAGTTCTTC.

The chain uses TRBV13 and TRBJ2-1, with 10 positions matching TRBD2. This CDR3 has 22 amino acids. V was clipped by 4 bases and J by 1 base; unmatched bases: 22. CDR1 and CDR2 from the germline V gene are PRHDT and FYEKMQ (reference sequence). CDR3 coding DNA: TGTGCCAGCAGCTCAACACTTAATAGCGGGAGGACCCCCACTCATTCCTACAATGAGCAGTTCTTC. It yields the protein CASSSTLNSGRTPTHSYNEQFF.

This chain connects TRBV7-2 to TRBJ2-2; D gene uncertain. Germline V CDR1 and CDR2: SGHTA, FQGNSA. CDR3 length equals 16 residues. The V end was cut by 6 bases, the J end by 0 bases, with 14 bases between. CDR3 nucleotide sequence: TGTGCCAGCAGAGATACACAACTCTCGAACACCGGGGAGCTGTTTTTT. Protein product: CASRDTQLSNTGELFF.

Only a few counts were recorded for this clonotype. The chain joins TRBV3-1 to TRBJ2-2; D is unresolved. Trimming removed 0 bases at V and 12 bases at J, with 8 bases between. The germline CDR1 and CDR2 sequences are LGHDT and YNNKEL (reference sequence). The CDR3 sequence is 12 residues long. CDR3 protein: CASSQDTRKLFF. CDR3 DNA: TGTGCCAGCAGCCAAGATACGAGAAAGCTGTTTTTT.

The table lists this clonotype with a few counts. The rearrangement uses TRBV20-1 and TRBJ2-5; 14 bases map to TRBD2. Unmatched junction bases numbered 9, after V lost 6 bases and J lost 3 bases. The CDR3 consists of 16 residues. Germline V gives CDR1 DFQATT, CDR2 SNEGSKA (reference sequence). CDR3 nucleotide sequence: TGCAGTGCCCACCCCCGGGGACTAGCGGGGGAAGAGACCCAGTACTTC. It encodes CSAHPRGLAGEETQYF.

This clonotype was observed a handful of times. V and J are TRBV7-8 and TRBJ2-1; 7 bases align to TRBD2. The V segment lost 4 bases and the J segment 0 bases; nucleotides outside the gene matches: 9. CDR3 length: 17 residues. Germline V gene lookup returns CDR1 SGHVS and CDR2 FQNEAQ. CDR3 protein: CASSSVDGGSSYNEQFF. The CDR3 DNA is TGTGCCAGCAGCTCCGTGGACGGGGGGAGCTCCTACAATGAGCAGTTCTTC.

There are a few counts of this clonotype. The chain is built from TRBV10-3 and TRBJ2-1, with D maybe TRBD1 (5 bases). The CDR3 spans 13 residues. The V gene lost 4 bases and the J gene lost 5 bases, with 9 bases spanning the gap. Germline values: CDR1 ENHRY, CDR2 SYGVKD. The CDR3 region has the DNA TGTGCCATCAGTGTTCAGGGTAACAATGAGCAGTTCTTC. It translates to CAISVQGNNEQFF.

This clonotype was observed many times. V is TRBV12-3 or TRBV12-4 and J is TRBJ1-5; possibly TRBD1 for D (6 bases). V was cut by 6 bases and J by 4 bases, with 7 bases left in between. The CDR3 runs 12 residues. The CDR3: CASRTGNQPQHF. The CDR3 coding sequence is TGTGCCAGCAGGACAGGAAATCAGCCCCAGCATTTT.

Only a few counts were recorded for this clonotype. This chain links TRBV6-1 with TRBJ2-1; D unclear. V was shortened by 8 bases and J by 8 bases, with 16 bases between the two germline ends. The CDR3 is 13 amino acids. In germline, CDR1 is MNHNS, CDR2 SASEGT. The CDR3 loop is CASLRSPRDEQFF. For the CDR3, the DNA is TGTGCCAGCCTAAGGTCCCCGCGCGATGAGCAGTTCTTC.

This clonotype has a handful of counts. The CDR3 DNA follows: TGCAGTGCCTACGTAGCGGGGGTCACAGATACGCAGTATTTT. This gives the protein CSAYVAGVTDTQYF. The V call is TRBV20-1, the J call TRBJ2-3; 9 bases line up with TRBD2. Germline loops: CDR1 DFQATT, CDR2 SNEGSKA (reference sequence). Trimming removed 6 bases from V and 2 bases from J; junction bases left unmatched: 6. This CDR3 has 14 residues.

This clonotype was observed a handful of times. The rearrangement uses TRBV28 and TRBJ1-5; D gene uncertain. The CDR3 is 16 residues long. Germline V gene sequence: CDR1 MDHEN, CDR2 SYDVKM. V lost 4 bases to trimming and J lost 4 bases, with 17 bases between them. CDR3 DNA: TGTGCCAGCAGTTCCCCCGGGGAGGGAAGAAATCAGCCCCAGCATTTT. Its protein is CASSSPGEGRNQPQHF.

This chain uses TRBV6-1 with TRBJ2-7, with a tentative D call TRBD1 (5 bases). Germline values: CDR1 MNHNS, CDR2 SASEGT. The CDR3 has 14 residues. V was trimmed by 1 base and J by 6 bases, leaving 13 bases between them. CDR3 DNA sequence: TGTGCCAGCAGTGAAGGATCCGGAAGGGGCGAGCAGTACTTC. Its protein is CASSEGSGRGEQYF.

This clonotype was recorded many times. This chain links TRBV7-8 with TRBJ1-1; D not certain. This CDR3 has 13 residues. Germline V gene lookup returns CDR1 SGHVS and CDR2 FQNEAQ. The germline V and J ends were trimmed by 9 bases and 0 bases, with 11 bases remaining between them. In DNA, the CDR3 is TGTGCCAGTCCCTTTGCCTTGAACACTGAAGCTTTCTTT. Residues: CASPFALNTEAFF.